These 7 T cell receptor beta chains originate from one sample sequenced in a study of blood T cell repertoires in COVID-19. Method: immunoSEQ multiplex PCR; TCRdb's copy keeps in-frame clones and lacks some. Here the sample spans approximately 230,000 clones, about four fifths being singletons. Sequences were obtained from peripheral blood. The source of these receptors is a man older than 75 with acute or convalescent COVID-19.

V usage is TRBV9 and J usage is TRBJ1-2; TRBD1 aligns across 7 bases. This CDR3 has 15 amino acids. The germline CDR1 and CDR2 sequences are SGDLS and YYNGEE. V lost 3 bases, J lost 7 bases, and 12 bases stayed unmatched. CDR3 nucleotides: TGTGCCAGCAGCGGAGAGGGGGCAGCTTCCGCTGGCTACACCTTC. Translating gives CASSGEGAASAGYTF.

The CDR3 nucleotides read TGTGCCAGCATCGGGGGGGGCAACTACAATGAGCAGTTCTTC. Its translation: CASIGGGNYNEQFF. The V gene is TRBV28, the J gene TRBJ2-1; 8 positions match TRBD2. This CDR3 region has 14 residues. V was pared by 7 bases and J by 3 bases, with 5 bases of the junction left unmatched. CDR1 and CDR2 from the germline V gene are MDHEN and SYDVKM.

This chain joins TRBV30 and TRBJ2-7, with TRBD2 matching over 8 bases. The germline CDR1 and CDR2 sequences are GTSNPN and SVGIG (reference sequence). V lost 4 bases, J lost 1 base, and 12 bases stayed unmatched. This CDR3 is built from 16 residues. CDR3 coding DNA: TGTGCCTGGATGATCGGGGGGGGTTTCGGGTCCTACGAGCAGTACTTC. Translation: CAWMIGGGFGSYEQYF.

The CDR3 loop is CASSSQLYSYEQYF. CDR3 nucleotide sequence: TGTGCCAGCAGCTCTCAACTTTACTCCTACGAGCAGTACTTC. The chain couples TRBV7-8 to TRBJ2-7; no clear D. V shed 4 bases and J shed 0 bases, with 10 bases lying between them. The CDR3 runs 14 residues. Germline V lookup: CDR1 SGHVS, CDR2 FQNEAQ.

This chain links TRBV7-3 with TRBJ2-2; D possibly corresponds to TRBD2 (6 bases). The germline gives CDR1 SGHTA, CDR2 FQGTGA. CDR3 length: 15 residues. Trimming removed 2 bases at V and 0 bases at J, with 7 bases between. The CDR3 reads CASSLLATNTGELFF. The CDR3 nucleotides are TGTGCCAGCAGCTTACTAGCGACGAACACCGGGGAGCTGTTTTTT. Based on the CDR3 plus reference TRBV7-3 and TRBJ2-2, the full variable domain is GAGVSQTPSNKVTEKGKYVELRCDPISGHTALYWYRQSLGQGPEFLIYFQGTGAADDSGLPNDRFFAVRPEGSVSTLKIQRTERGDSAVYLCASSLLATNTGELFFGEGSRLTVL.

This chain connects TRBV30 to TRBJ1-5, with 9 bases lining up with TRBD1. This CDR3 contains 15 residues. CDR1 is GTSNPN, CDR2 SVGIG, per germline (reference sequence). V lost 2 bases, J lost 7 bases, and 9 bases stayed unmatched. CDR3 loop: CAWSFQDRGRQPQHF. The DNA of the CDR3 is TGTGCCTGGAGTTTTCAGGACAGGGGACGGCAGCCCCAGCATTTT. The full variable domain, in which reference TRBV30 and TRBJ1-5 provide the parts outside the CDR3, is SQTIHQWPATLVQPVGSPLSLECTVEGTSNPNLYWYRQAAGRGLQLLFYSVGIGQISSEVPQNLSASRPQDRQFILSSKKLLLSDSGFYLCAWSFQDRGRQPQHFGDGTRLSIL.

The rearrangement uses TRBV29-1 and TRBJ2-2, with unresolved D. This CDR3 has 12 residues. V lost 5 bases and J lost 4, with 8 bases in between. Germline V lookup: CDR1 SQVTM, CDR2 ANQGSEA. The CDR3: CSVTSGTGELFF. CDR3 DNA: TGCAGCGTTACCTCGGGCACCGGGGAGCTGTTTTTT.